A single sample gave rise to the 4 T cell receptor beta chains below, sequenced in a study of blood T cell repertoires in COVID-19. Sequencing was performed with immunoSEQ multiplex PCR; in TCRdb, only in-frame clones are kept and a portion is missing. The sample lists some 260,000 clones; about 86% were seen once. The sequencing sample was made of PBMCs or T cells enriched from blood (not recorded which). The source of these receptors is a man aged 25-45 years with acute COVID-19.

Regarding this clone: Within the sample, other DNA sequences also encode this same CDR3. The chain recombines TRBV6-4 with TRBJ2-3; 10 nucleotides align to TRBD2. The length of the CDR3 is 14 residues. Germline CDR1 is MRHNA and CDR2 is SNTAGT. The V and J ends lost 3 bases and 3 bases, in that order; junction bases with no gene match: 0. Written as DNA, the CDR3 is TGTGCCAGCAGTGAAGCGGGGGGGACAGATACGCAGTATTTT. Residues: CASSEAGGTDTQYF.

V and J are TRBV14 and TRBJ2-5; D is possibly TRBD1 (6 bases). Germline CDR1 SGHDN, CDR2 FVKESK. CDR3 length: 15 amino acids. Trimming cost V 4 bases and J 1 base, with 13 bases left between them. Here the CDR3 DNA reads TGTGCCAGCAGCCGGACAGTACAGTTCCAAGAGACCCAGTACTTC. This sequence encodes CASSRTVQFQETQYF. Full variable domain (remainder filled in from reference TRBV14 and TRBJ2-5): EAGVTQFPSHSVIEKGQTVTLRCDPISGHDNLYWYRRVMGKEIKFLLHFVKESKQDESGMPNNRFLAERTGGTYSTLKVQPAELEDSGVYFCASSRTVQFQETQYFGPGTRLLVL.

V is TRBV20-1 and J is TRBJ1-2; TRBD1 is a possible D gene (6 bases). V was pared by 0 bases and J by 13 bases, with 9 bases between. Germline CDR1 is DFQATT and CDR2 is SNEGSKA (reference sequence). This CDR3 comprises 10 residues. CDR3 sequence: CSARDAGATF. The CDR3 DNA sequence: TGCAGTGCTAGAGATGCAGGGGCCACCTTC.

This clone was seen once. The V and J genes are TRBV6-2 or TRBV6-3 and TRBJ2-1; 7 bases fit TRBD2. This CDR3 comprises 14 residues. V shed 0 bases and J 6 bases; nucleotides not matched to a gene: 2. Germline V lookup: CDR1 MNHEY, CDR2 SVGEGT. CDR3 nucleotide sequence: TGTGCCAGCAGTTACTCGGGGACTATCAATGAGCAGTTCTTC. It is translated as CASSYSGTINEQFF.